Presented here are 14 T cell receptor beta chains from one specimen sequenced in a study of blood T cell repertoires in COVID-19. Assay used: immunoSEQ multiplex PCR; TCRdb lists only in-frame clones, some missing. The data contain approximately 300,000 clones, 92% of them singletons. The material sequenced was PBMCs or T cells enriched from blood (not recorded which). Every receptor here comes from a woman in her twenties or thirties who had recovered from COVID-19.

This clone was observed a few times. The rearrangement joins TRBV27 to TRBJ2-7; TRBD1 aligns across 9 bases. The CDR3 is 18 amino acids. Trimming removed 4 bases from V and 0 bases from J; junction bases left unmatched: 13. CDR1 MNHEY and CDR2 SMNVEV come from the germline V gene (reference sequence). The DNA for the CDR3 is TGTGCCAGCAGTTCCCGTGGCGTGAGACAGGGGGTCTCCTACGAGCAGTACTTC. Translating gives CASSSRGVRQGVSYEQYF.

This clone came up a few times. This chain links TRBV21-1 with TRBJ1-1; whether TRBD1, the table's D call, matches the DNA was not checked. TRBV21-1 is a pseudogene segment. The CDR3 totals 15 residues. The CDR3 loop reads CASLPRTGDFTEAFF. The DNA of the CDR3 is TGTGCCAGCCTCCCCCGGACAGGGGATTTTACTGAAGCTTTCTTT.

J is TRBJ2-7 and V is TRBV9; the D gene is possibly TRBD1 (6 bases). Deletions cut 2 bases from V and 3 bases from J, with 15 bases between. This CDR3 region has 15 residues. Germline V CDR1 and CDR2: SGDLS, YYNGEE. DNA of the CDR3: TGTGCCAGCAGCGTTGCACCGGGACACATCTACGAGCAGTACTTC. This codes for CASSVAPGHIYEQYF. The full variable domain, in which reference TRBV9 and TRBJ2-7 provide the parts outside the CDR3, is DSGVTQTPKHLITATGQRVTLRCSPRSGDLSVYWYQQSLDQGLQFLIQYYNGEERAKGNILERFSAQQFPDLHSELNLSSLELGDSALYFCASSVAPGHIYEQYFGPGTRLTVT.

The chain employs TRBV7-9 and TRBJ2-5, with a tentative D call TRBD2 (6 bases). Germline lookup yields CDR1 SEHNR and CDR2 FQNEAQ (reference sequence). The CDR3 has 14 amino acids. V was shortened by 5 bases and J by 5 bases, with 15 bases between the two germline ends. CDR3 residues: CASSTVGGRETQYF. The CDR3 bases are TGTGCCAGCAGCACTGTCGGGGGTAGGGAGACCCAGTACTTC. The full variable domain, rest sourced from reference TRBV7-9 and TRBJ2-5, is DTGVSQNPRHKITKRGQNVTFRCDPISEHNRLYWYRQTLGQGPEFLTYFQNEAQLEKSRLLSDRFSAERPKGSFSTLEIQRTEQGDSAMYLCASSTVGGRETQYFGPGTRLLVL.

The chain is built from TRBV21-1 and TRBJ2-6; the table's D call TRBD1 went unverified against the DNA. TRBV21-1 is an annotated pseudogene. This CDR3 spans 20 amino acids. CDR3 residues: CASSNRNRGLEVTGANVLTF. CDR3 bases: TGTGCCAGCAGCAATCGAAACAGGGGGCTAGAAGTTACTGGGGCCAACGTCCTGACTTTC.

The chain is built from TRBV27 and TRBJ1-2; 7 nucleotides line up with TRBD1. The germline CDR1 and CDR2 sequences are MNHEY and SMNVEV (reference sequence). CDR3 length: 17 residues. V was pared by 4 bases and J by 3 bases, with 14 bases of the junction left unmatched. The CDR3 here is CASSSFTTGITYYGYTF. The CDR3 nucleotides read TGTGCCAGCAGTTCGTTTACGACAGGGATTACTTACTATGGCTACACCTTC.

This clone was observed a handful of times. Additional DNA sequences in this sample encode the identical CDR3. The rearrangement uses TRBV6-5 and TRBJ1-1; 7 bases are a match to TRBD1. Germline V gene sequence: CDR1 MNHEY, CDR2 SVGAGI. CDR3 size: 13 residues. The J segment lost 0 bases and the V segment lost 8 bases, leaving 3 bases of the junction unmatched. CDR3 DNA sequence: TGTGCCAGCTCGGGACAGATGAACACTGAAGCTTTCTTT. Its translation is CASSGQMNTEAFF.

The J gene is TRBJ2-1, the V gene TRBV27, with TRBD1 identical over 8 bases. Germline V lookup: CDR1 MNHEY, CDR2 SMNVEV (reference sequence). The CDR3 extends over 14 amino acids. Trimming at V came to 3 bases and at J to 5 bases, leaving 3 bases not matched to a gene. This chain's CDR3 is CASSFLGQDNEQFF. The CDR3 DNA sequence: TGTGCCAGCAGTTTTCTGGGACAGGACAATGAGCAGTTCTTC.

This clone appeared a single time. The chain is built from TRBV25-1 and TRBJ2-1; the D gene is possibly TRBD2 (5 bases). The CDR3 runs 11 residues. The V end was cut by 8 bases, the J end by 10 bases, with 12 bases between. CDR1 MGHDK and CDR2 SYGVNS come from the germline V gene. The CDR3 region has the DNA TGTGCCAGCGTGGGGTGGAGGGAGCAGTTCTTC. Amino acids: CASVGWREQFF.

This rearrangement joins TRBV7-6 to TRBJ2-1; 7 bases fit TRBD1. Losses at the gene ends were 3 bases for V and 6 bases for J; bases not matched to a gene: 8. Germline assignment: CDR1 SGHVS and CDR2 FNYEAQ. The CDR3 covers 15 residues. Here the CDR3 DNA reads TGTGCCAGCAGCTTCTCTATGACAGGGAGCAATGAGCAGTTCTTC. Encoded protein: CASSFSMTGSNEQFF.

The V gene is TRBV11-2, the J gene TRBJ2-1; 7 nucleotides align to TRBD2. The junction had 12 bases not matched to a gene; V was cut back by 4 bases and J by 3 bases. The germline V gene has CDR1 SGHAT and CDR2 FQNNGV. The CDR3 sequence is 17 residues long. DNA for the CDR3: TGTGCCAGCAGCTCCCGGGTGGGGACTACCTTCTACAATGAGCAGTTCTTC. Residues: CASSSRVGTTFYNEQFF.

This CDR3 reads CASSYSRGGNEQFF. The CDR3 DNA follows: TGTGCCAGCAGTTACTCGCGGGGAGGCAATGAGCAGTTCTTC. The V gene is TRBV6-5, the J gene TRBJ2-1; perhaps TRBD2 as D (6 bases). The CDR3 contains 14 residues. The V gene lost 0 bases and the J gene lost 6 bases, with 9 bases spanning the gap. Germline V gene lookup returns CDR1 MNHEY and CDR2 SVGAGI.

The sample holds a few counts of this clone. The CDR3 sequence is CATSRARGQNTEAFF. The CDR3 DNA sequence: TGTGCCACCAGCAGGGCCCGCGGACAGAACACTGAAGCTTTCTTT. The chain recombines TRBV15 with TRBJ1-1, with D possibly being TRBD1 (5 bases). The CDR3 length is 15 residues. Per germline, CDR1 LNHNV and CDR2 YYDKDF (reference sequence). V lost 3 bases, J lost 1 base, and 12 bases lay in between.

The chain uses TRBV30 and TRBJ1-3; D gene ambiguous. Trimming pared 3 bases from V and 2 bases from J, leaving 14 bases between. The CDR3 covers 15 residues. Germline CDR1 GTSNPN, CDR2 SVGIG (reference sequence). CDR3 DNA sequence: TGTGCCTGGAGCGGAGGGCCCATCGCTGGAAACACCATATATTTT. The encoded protein is CAWSGGPIAGNTIYF.